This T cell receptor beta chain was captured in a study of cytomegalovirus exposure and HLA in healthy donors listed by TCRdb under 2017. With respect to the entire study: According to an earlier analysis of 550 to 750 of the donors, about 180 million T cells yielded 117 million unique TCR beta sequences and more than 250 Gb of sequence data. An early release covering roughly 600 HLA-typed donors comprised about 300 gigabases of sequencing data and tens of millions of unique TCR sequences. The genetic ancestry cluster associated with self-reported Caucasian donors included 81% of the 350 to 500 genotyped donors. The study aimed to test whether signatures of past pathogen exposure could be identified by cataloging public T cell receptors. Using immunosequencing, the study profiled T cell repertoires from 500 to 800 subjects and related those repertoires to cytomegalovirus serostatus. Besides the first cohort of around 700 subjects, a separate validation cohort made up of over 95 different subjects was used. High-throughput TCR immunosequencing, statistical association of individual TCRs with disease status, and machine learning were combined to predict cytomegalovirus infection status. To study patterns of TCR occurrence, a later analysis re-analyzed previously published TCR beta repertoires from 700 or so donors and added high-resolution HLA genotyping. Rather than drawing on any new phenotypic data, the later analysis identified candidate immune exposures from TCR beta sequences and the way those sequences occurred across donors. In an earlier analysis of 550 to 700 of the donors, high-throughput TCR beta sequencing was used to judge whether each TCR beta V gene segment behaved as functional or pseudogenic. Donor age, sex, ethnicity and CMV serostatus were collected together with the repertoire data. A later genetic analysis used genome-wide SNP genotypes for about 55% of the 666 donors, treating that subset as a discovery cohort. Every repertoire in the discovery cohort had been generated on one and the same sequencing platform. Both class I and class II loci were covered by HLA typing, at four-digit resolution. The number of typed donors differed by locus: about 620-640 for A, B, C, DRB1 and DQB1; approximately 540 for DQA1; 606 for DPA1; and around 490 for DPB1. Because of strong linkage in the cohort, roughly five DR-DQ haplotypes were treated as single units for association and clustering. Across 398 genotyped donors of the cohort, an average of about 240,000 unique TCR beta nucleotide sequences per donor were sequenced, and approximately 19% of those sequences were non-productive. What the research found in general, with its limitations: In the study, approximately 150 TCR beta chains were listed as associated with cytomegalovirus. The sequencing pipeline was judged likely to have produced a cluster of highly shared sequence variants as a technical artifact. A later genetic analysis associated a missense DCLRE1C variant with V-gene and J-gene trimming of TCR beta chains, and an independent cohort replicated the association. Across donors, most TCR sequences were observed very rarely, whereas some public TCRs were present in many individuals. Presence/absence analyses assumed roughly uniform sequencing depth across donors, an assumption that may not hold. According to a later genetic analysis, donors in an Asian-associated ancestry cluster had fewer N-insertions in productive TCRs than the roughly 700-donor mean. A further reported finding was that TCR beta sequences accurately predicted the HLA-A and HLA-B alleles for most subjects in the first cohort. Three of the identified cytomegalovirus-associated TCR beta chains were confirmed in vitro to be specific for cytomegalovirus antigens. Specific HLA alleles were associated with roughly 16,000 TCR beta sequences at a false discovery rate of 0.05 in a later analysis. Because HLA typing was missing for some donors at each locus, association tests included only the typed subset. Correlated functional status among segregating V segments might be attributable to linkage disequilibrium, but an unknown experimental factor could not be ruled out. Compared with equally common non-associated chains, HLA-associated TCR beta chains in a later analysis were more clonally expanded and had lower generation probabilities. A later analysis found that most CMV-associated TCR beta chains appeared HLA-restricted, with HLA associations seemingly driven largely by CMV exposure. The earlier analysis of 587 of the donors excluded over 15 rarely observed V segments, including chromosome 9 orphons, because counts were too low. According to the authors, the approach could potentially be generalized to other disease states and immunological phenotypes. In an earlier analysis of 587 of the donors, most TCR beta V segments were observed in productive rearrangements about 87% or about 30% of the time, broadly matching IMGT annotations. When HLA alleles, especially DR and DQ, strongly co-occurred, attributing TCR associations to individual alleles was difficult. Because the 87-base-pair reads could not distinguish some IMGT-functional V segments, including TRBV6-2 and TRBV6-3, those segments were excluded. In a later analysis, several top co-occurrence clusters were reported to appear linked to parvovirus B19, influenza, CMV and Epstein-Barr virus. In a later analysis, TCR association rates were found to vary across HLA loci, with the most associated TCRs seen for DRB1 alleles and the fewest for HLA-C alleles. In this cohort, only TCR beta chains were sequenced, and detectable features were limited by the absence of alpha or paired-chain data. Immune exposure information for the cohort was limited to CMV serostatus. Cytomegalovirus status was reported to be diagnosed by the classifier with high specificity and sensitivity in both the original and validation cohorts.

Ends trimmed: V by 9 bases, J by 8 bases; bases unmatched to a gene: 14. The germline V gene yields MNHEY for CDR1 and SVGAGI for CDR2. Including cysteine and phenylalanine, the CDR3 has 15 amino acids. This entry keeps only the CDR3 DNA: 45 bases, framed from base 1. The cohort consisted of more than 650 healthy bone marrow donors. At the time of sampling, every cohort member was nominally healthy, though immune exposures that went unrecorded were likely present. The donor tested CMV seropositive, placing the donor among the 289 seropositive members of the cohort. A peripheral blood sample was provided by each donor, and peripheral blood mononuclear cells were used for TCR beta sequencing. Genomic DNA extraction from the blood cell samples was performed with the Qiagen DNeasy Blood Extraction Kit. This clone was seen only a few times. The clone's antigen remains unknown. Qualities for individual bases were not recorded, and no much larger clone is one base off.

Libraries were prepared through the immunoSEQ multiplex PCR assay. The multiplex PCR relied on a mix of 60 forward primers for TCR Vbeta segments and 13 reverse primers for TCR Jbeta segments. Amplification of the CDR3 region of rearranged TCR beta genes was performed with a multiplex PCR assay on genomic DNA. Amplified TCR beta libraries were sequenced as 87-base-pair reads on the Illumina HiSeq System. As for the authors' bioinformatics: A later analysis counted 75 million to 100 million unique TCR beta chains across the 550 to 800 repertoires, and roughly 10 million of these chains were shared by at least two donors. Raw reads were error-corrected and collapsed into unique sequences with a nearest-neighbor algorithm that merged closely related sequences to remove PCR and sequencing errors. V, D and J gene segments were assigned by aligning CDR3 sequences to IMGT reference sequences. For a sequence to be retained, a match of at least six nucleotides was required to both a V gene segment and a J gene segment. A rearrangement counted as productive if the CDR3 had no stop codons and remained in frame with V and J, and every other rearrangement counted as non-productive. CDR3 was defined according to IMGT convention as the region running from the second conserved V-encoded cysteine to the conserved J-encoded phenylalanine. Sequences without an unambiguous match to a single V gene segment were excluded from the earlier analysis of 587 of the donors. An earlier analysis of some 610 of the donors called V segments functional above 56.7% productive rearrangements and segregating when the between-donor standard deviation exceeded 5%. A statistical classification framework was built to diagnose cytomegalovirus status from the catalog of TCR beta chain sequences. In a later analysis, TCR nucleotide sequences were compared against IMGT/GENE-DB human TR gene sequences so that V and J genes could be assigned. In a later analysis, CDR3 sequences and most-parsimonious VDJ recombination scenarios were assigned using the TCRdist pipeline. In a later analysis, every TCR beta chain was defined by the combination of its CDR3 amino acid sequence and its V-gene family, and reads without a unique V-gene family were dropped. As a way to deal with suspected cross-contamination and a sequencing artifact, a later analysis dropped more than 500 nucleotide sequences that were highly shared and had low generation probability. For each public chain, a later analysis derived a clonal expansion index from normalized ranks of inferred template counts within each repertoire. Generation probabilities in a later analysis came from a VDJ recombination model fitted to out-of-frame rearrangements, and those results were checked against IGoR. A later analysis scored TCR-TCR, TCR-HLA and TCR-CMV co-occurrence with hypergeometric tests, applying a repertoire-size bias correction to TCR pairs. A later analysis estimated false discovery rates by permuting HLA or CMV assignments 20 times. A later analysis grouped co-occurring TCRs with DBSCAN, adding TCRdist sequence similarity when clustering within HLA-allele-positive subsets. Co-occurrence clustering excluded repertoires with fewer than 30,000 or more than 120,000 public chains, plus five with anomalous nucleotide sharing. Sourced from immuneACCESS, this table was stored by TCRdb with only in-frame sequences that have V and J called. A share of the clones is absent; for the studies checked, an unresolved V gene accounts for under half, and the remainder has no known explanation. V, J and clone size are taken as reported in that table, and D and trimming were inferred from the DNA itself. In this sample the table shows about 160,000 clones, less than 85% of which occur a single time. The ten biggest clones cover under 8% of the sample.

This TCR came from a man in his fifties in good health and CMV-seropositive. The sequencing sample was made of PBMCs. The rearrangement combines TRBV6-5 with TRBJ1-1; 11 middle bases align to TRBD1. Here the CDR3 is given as CASRGTGGRVGEAFF. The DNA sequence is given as TGTGCCAGTCGGGGGACAGGGGGTCGTGTAGGAGAAGCTTTCTTT.